Given below is one TCR beta chain in context. The PCR had 60 Vbeta and 13 Jbeta primers. Here immunoSEQ multiplex PCR was the method, and the copy in TCRdb shows in-frame clones only, minus some. The table lists 160,000 or so clones, less than 90% of them singletons. This entry comes from a study of cytomegalovirus exposure and HLA in healthy donors. The V end was cut by 6 bases, the J end by 4 bases, with 15 bases between. The V gene's germline CDR1 is MNHNS and CDR2 SASEGT. CDR3 size: 14 residues. V usage is TRBV6-1 and J usage is TRBJ1-2; D gene ambiguous. The specimen was PBMCs. The TCR was taken from a man younger than 40 in good health and CMV-seronegative. Written as DNA, the CDR3 is TGTGCCAGCAGCGTCAAAGAACTCCTCTATGGCTACACCTTC. It is translated as CASSVKELLYGYTF.